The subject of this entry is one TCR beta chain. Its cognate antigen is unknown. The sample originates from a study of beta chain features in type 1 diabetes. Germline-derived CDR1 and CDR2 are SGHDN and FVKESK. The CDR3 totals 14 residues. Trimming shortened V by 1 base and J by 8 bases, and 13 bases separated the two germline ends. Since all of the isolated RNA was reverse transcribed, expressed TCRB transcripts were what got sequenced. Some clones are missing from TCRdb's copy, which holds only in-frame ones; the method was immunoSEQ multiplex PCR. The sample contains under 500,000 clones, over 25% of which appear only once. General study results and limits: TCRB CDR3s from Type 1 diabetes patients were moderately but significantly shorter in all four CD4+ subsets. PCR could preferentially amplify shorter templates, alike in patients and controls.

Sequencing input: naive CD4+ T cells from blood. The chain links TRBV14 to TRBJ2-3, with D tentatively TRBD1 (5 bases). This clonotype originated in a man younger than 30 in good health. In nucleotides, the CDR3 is TGTGCCAGCAGCCAAGGGCAGGGTACGAGTACGCAGTATTTT. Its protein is CASSQGQGTSTQYF.